Following are 20 T cell receptor beta chains from one sample sequenced in a study of blood T cell repertoires in COVID-19. The assay was immunoSEQ multiplex PCR, and TCRdb's table has in-frame clones only and misses some. The sample has some 75,000 clones; around nine tenths are singletons. The sequencing input was peripheral blood. Receptor source: a man in his 70s with active or convalescent COVID-19.

The CDR3 DNA reads TGTGCCAGCAGTGACGGTAGCGGGTCTGGTTGGAATGAGCAGTTCTTC. Amino acid sequence: CASSDGSGSGWNEQFF. This chain joins TRBV2 and TRBJ2-1, with TRBD2 matching over 7 bases. The V gene end was trimmed by 3 bases and the J gene end by 7 bases; junction bases not matched to a gene: 12. This CDR3 is built from 16 residues. Germline V CDR1 and CDR2: SNHLY, FYNNEI.

V is TRBV2 and J is TRBJ2-2, with a tentative D call TRBD1 (5 bases). CDR3 length: 14 residues. V lost 5 bases and J lost 3, with 10 bases in between. Germline loops: CDR1 SNHLY, CDR2 FYNNEI. For the CDR3, the DNA is TGTGCCAGCAGTCCCAGGGTGGACACCGGGGAGCTGTTTTTT. Its translation is CASSPRVDTGELFF. Full variable domain (remainder filled in from reference TRBV2 and TRBJ2-2): EPEVTQTPSHQVTQMGQEVILRCVPISNHLYFYWYRQILGQKVEFLVSFYNNEISEKSEIFDDQFSVERPDGSNFTLKIRSTKLEDSAMYFCASSPRVDTGELFFGEGSRLTVL.

V is TRBV5-1 and J is TRBJ1-1; D remains unclear. The CDR3 totals 13 residues. Germline CDR1 and CDR2: SGHRS and YFSETQ. Trimming pared 5 bases from V and 1 base from J, leaving 9 bases between. CDR3 sequence (DNA): TGCGCCAGCAGAGTAACTGAGAACACTGAAGCTTTCTTT. Protein product: CASRVTENTEAFF.

With regard to this clone: At the DNA level, this CDR3 is encoded by other sequences in the same sample as well. J is TRBJ2-6 and V is TRBV9; 11 bases match TRBD2. Germline V gene data show CDR1 as SGDLS and CDR2 as YYNGEE. CDR3 length: 20 residues. Losses at the gene ends were 0 bases for V and 0 bases for J; bases not matched to a gene: 8. This CDR3 is CASSVAGTSGRGSGANVLTF. DNA of the CDR3: TGTGCCAGCAGCGTAGCCGGGACTAGCGGCAGAGGCTCTGGGGCCAACGTCCTGACTTTC. Based on the CDR3 plus reference TRBV9 and TRBJ2-6, the full variable domain is DSGVTQTPKHLITATGQRVTLRCSPRSGDLSVYWYQQSLDQGLQFLIQYYNGEERAKGNILERFSAQQFPDLHSELNLSSLELGDSALYFCASSVAGTSGRGSGANVLTFGAGSRLTVL.

The V gene is TRBV19, the J gene TRBJ2-3, with 7 bases fitting TRBD1. The junction had 9 bases not matched to a gene; V was cut back by 6 bases and J by 3 bases. The CDR3 is 15 amino acids. The germline V gene has CDR1 LNHDA and CDR2 SQIVND (reference sequence). CDR3 DNA sequence: TGTGCCAGTAGCATCGACAGGGAGCGGACAGATACGCAGTATTTT. Translating gives CASSIDRERTDTQYF.

The chain is built from TRBV4-1 and TRBJ1-1; maybe TRBD1 (5 bases). Trimming removed 1 base from V and 7 bases from J, with 19 bases in between. Germline CDR1 MGHRA, CDR2 YSYEKL. This CDR3 region has 16 residues. The CDR3, as DNA: TGCGCCAGCAGCCAAGTTTTGACAGACCGATCTAATGAAGCTTTCTTT. Protein sequence: CASSQVLTDRSNEAFF.

This clone was recorded a few times. The V and J genes are TRBV29-1 and TRBJ2-5, with D possibly being TRBD1 (5 bases). This CDR3 comprises 11 residues. V lost 2 bases and J lost 5, with 6 bases in between. Germline-derived CDR1 and CDR2 are SQVTM and ANQGSEA. CDR3 DNA: TGCAGCGTTGAATCAGGGGAGACCCAGTACTTC. Protein product: CSVESGETQYF.

CDR3 residues: CASSETRGFSEQYF. CDR3 DNA: TGTGCCAGCAGTGAAACCCGGGGATTCAGCGAGCAGTACTTC. This chain links TRBV6-1 with TRBJ2-7; TRBD2 might be the D (5 bases). Trimming removed 2 bases at V and 6 bases at J, with 14 bases between. The germline CDR1 and CDR2 sequences are MNHNS and SASEGT. CDR3 size: 14 residues.

J is TRBJ2-5 and V is TRBV5-4; 7 bases map to TRBD2. The germline gives CDR1 SGHNT, CDR2 YYREEE (reference sequence). The CDR3 has 15 amino acids. V was pared by 5 bases and J by 5 bases, with 12 bases of the junction left unmatched. CDR3 amino acids: CASSSPQGGQETQYF. The CDR3 DNA sequence: TGTGCCAGCAGTAGTCCTCAGGGAGGGCAGGAGACCCAGTACTTC.

The V gene is TRBV20-1, the J gene TRBJ2-5, with TRBD2 identical over 12 bases. The V segment lost 6 bases and the J segment 1 base; nucleotides outside the gene matches: 6. The CDR3 length is 15 residues. CDR1 is DFQATT, CDR2 SNEGSKA, per germline (reference sequence). For the CDR3, the DNA is TGCAGTGCCAGTACTAGCGGGGGGCCCCAAGAGACCCAGTACTTC. Protein: CSASTSGGPQETQYF.

The CDR3 DNA reads as TGTGCCAGCAGCTGGGGACAGGGCTACAATGAGCAGTTCTTC. Protein sequence: CASSWGQGYNEQFF. V usage is TRBV7-9 and J usage is TRBJ2-1, with 9 bases matching TRBD1. J lost 3 bases, V lost 4 bases, and 1 base had no gene match. In germline, CDR1 is SEHNR, CDR2 FQNEAQ (reference sequence). There are 14 residues in the CDR3.

The chain joins TRBV4-1 to TRBJ2-3; D is uncertain. CDR1 and CDR2 (germline): MGHRA, YSYEKL. V dropped 2 bases and J dropped 6 bases, with 12 bases sitting between them. This CDR3 region has 14 residues. CDR3 coding DNA: TGCGCCAGCAGCCAATTCCCATTGGCCGATACGCAGTATTTT. Translated: CASSQFPLADTQYF.

The rearrangement joins TRBV6-6 to TRBJ1-6; a possible D gene is TRBD1 (5 bases). The CDR3 has 16 residues. Per germline, CDR1 MNHNY and CDR2 SVGAGI (reference sequence). Trimming left V 2 bases short and J 0 bases short, with 8 bases between. The CDR3 here is CASSYDSISYNSPLHF. The CDR3 DNA is TGTGCCAGCAGTTACGACAGTATCTCCTATAATTCACCCCTCCACTTT.

This chain connects TRBV5-6 to TRBJ2-4; TRBD2 agrees at 7 bases. CDR1 and CDR2 (germline): SGHDT, YYEEEE. The CDR3 consists of 14 residues. V lost 5 bases to trimming and J lost 1 base; unmatched junction nucleotides: 3. The DNA for the CDR3 is TGTGCCAGCAGGCGGGGGTCGGCCAAAAACATTCAGTACTTC. As protein: CASRRGSAKNIQYF. Based on the CDR3 plus reference TRBV5-6 and TRBJ2-4, the full variable domain is DAGVTQSPTHLIKTRGQQVTLRCSPKSGHDTVSWYQQALGQGPQFIFQYYEEEERQRGNFPDRFSGHQFPNYSSELNVNALLLGDSALYLCASRRGSAKNIQYFGAGTRLSVL.

This chain links TRBV18 with TRBJ2-7; 10 nucleotides match TRBD2. This CDR3 comprises 16 residues. Germline CDR1 is KGHSH and CDR2 is LQKENI. The junction had 7 bases not matched to a gene; V was cut back by 3 bases and J by 2 bases. The CDR3 protein is CASSPPLAGITYEQYF. The CDR3 region has the DNA TGTGCCAGCTCACCCCCACTAGCGGGAATAACCTACGAGCAGTACTTC. Looking up the rest from reference TRBV18 and TRBJ2-7 gives the full variable domain: NAGVMQNPRHLVRRRGQEARLRCSPMKGHSHVYWYRQLPEEGLKFMVYLQKENIIDESGMPKERFSAEFPKEGPSILRIQQVVRGDSAAYFCASSPPLAGITYEQYFGPGTRLTVT.

The chain links TRBV19 to TRBJ1-1; TRBD1 aligns across 9 bases. Germline CDR1 and CDR2: LNHDA and SQIVND (reference sequence). The CDR3 length is 17 residues. V lost 7 bases to trimming and J lost 0 bases; unmatched junction nucleotides: 12. CDR3 sequence (DNA): TGTGCCAGTAACCGGAGATTCGGACAGGGGATGAACACTGAAGCTTTCTTT. Its translation is CASNRRFGQGMNTEAFF.

V is TRBV18 and J is TRBJ1-2; the D is unclear. The CDR3 has 14 residues. CDR1 is KGHSH, CDR2 LQKENI, per germline. Trimming stripped 3 bases from V and 0 bases from J, with 8 bases between. The CDR3 region is CASSPVGANYGYTF. The CDR3 nucleotides are TGTGCCAGCTCACCCGTCGGAGCTAACTATGGCTACACCTTC.

The V and J genes are TRBV10-1 and TRBJ2-5; perhaps TRBD2 as D (5 bases). The CDR3 length is 13 residues. Germline V gene sequence: CDR1 WNHNN, CDR2 SYGVQD (reference sequence). Trimming shortened V by 6 bases and J by 5 bases, and 13 bases separated the two germline ends. In nucleotides, the CDR3 is TGCGCCAGCAGCTTAAGGCCGGGGGAGACCCAGTACTTC. Amino acid sequence: CASSLRPGETQYF.

The rearrangement uses TRBV19 and TRBJ1-2; 7 bases align to TRBD1. The trim removed 1 base at V and 6 bases at J, leaving 11 bases unmatched. The CDR3 is made up of 16 amino acids. The germline V gene has CDR1 LNHDA and CDR2 SQIVND (reference sequence). The CDR3 DNA reads as TGTGCCAGTAGTATAGGAGGGTGGCAGGGGGTAAATGGCTACACCTTC. This codes for CASSIGGWQGVNGYTF. The full variable domain, its missing parts supplied by reference TRBV19 and TRBJ1-2, is DGGITQSPKYLFRKEGQNVTLSCEQNLNHDAMYWYRQDPGQGLRLIYYSQIVNDFQKGDIAEGYSVSREKKESFPLTVTSAQKNPTAFYLCASSIGGWQGVNGYTFGSGTRLTVV.

The V call is TRBV2, the J call TRBJ1-2; 8 bases fit TRBD1. Per germline, CDR1 SNHLY and CDR2 FYNNEI. V lost 5 bases to trimming and J lost 4 bases; unmatched junction nucleotides: 6. The CDR3 consists of 14 residues. CDR3 region: CASSWDRTLYGYTF. The CDR3 nucleotides read TGTGCCAGCAGTTGGGACAGGACCCTCTATGGCTACACCTTC.